The 2 T cell receptor beta chains reported below all come from one sample, sequenced in a study of T cells in women clearing cervical HPV infection. TCRdb keeps only in-frame clones here, not all; method: immunoSEQ multiplex PCR. Reported are 13,000 to 15,000 clones; the ten largest clones contain about a fifth. The material sequenced was blood buffy coat. All receptors derive from a woman aged 18 to 75 with a cervical HPV16 infection that either progressed to CIN3+ or cleared (not recorded which).

The DNA read from the CDR3 is TGTGCCAGTCACCGGGACAGCCGTAATGAAAAA. Its translation: CASHRDSRNEK. The entire CDR3 is CASHRDSRNEKLFF. V is TRBV19 and J is TRBJ1-4; 7 bases map to TRBD1. The CDR3 is cut off 3 residues early in the read; its end comes from the germline J gene. J lost 4 bases, V lost 8 bases, and 7 bases had no gene match. This CDR3 is 14 amino acids long. Germline assignment: CDR1 LNHDA and CDR2 SQIVND (reference sequence).

In the case of this clone: The read falls 3 residues short of the CDR3 end, and the missing part is taken from the germline J gene. V gene TRBV9 combines with J gene TRBJ1-5; TRBD1 is a possible D gene (6 bases). The length of the CDR3 is 13 residues. V lost 4 bases and J 9 bases, leaving 14 bases between the germline ends. Germline lookup yields CDR1 SGDLS and CDR2 YYNGEE. The part of the CDR3 DNA that was read is TGTGCCAGCAGCTCTACAGGGAGACGGCCC. Protein sequence: CASSSTGRRP. The full CDR3 is CASSSTGRRPQHF.